The 3 T cell receptor beta chains given below trace back to one sample, sequenced in a study of human T cells and chemical hapten exposure. As to time point: patch test 2, 6 weeks after DPC sensitization. Specified treatment: therapeutic diphenylcyclopropenone sensitization with weekly scalp DPC. TCRdb used MiXCR to reprocess the RACE reads, holding one entry per CDR3 protein. The repertoire consists of roughly 380,000 distinct CDR3 sequences, with about 6% occurring once and the leading ten covering more than 5.5%. The sample here was whole blood, taken in connection with sensitization to the hapten diphenylcyclopropenone (DPC). The receptors shown here come from a woman under 30 with alopecia areata. Some clones in this sample may be carry-over from other donors' samples.

This clonotype came up many times. The chain uses TRBV7-2 and TRBJ1-1; possible D gene TRBD1, 6 bases. Germline V lookup: CDR1 SGHTA, CDR2 FQGNSA. The CDR3 is 16 amino acids. V lost 6 bases and J 4 bases, leaving 21 bases between the germline ends. The CDR3 here is CASSIPQAGGPTEAFF. The DNA of the CDR3 is TGTGCCAGCAGTATACCGCAAGCCGGGGGCCCCACTGAAGCTTTCTTT.

Remarks on this clonotype: A much larger clone lies a single base off, so this may be a read error. The genes are TRBV28 and TRBJ1-6; D remains ambiguous. The CDR3 length is 13 residues. The germline gives CDR1 MDHEN, CDR2 SYDVKM. The V end was cut by 0 bases, the J end by 13 bases, with 10 bases between. The CDR3 spells CASSLWDLRPLHF. Here the CDR3 DNA reads TGTGCCAGCAGTTTATGGGACCTGAGGCCCCTCCACTTT.

The genes are TRBV7-8 and TRBJ2-6, with D tentatively TRBD2 (6 bases). Germline V gene data show CDR1 as SGHVS and CDR2 as FQNEAQ. V was pared by 0 bases and J by 2 bases, with 8 bases between. The CDR3 contains 16 residues. In DNA, the CDR3 is TGTGCCAGCAGCTTAGCGGGGGGAGCTGGGGCCAACGTCCTGACTTTC. It encodes CASSLAGGAGANVLTF. Combining the CDR3 with reference TRBV7-8 and TRBJ2-6 gives the whole variable domain GAGVSQSPRYKVAKRGQDVALRCDPISGHVSLFWYQQALGQGPEFLTYFQNEAQLDKSGLPSDRFFAERPEGSVSTLKIQRTQQEDSAVYLCASSLAGGAGANVLTFGAGSRLTVL.